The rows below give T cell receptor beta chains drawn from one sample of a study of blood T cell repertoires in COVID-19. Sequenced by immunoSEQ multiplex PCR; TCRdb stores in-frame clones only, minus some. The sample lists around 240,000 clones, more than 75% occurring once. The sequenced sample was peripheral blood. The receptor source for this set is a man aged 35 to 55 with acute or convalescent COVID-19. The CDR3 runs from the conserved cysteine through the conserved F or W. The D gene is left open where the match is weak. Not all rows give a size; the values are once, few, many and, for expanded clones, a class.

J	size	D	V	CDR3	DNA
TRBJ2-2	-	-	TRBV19	CASSGSDLNTGELFF	TGTGCCAGTAGTGGGTCAGACTTAAACACCGGGGAGCTGTTTTTT
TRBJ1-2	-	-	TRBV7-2	CASSLTENYGYTF	TGTGCCAGCAGCTTGACAGAGAACTATGGCTACACCTTC
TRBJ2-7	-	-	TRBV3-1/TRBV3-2	CASSQVTSSYEQYF	TGTGCCAGCAGCCAAGTAACAAGCTCCTACGAGCAGTACTTC
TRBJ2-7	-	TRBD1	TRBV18	CASSPSGGRGSYEQYF	TGTGCCAGCTCACCGTCAGGGGGAAGGGGGTCCTACGAGCAGTACTTC
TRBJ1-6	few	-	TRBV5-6	CASSPPGSTSSYNSPLHF	TGTGCCAGCAGCCCACCGGGTTCCACGAGCTCCTATAATTCACCCCTCCACTTT
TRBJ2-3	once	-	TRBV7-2	CASSLARSADTQYF	TGTGCCAGCAGCTTAGCCAGGTCCGCTGATACGCAGTATTTT
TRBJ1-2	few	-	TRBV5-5	CASSPEGYYGYTF	TGTGCCAGCAGCCCGGAGGGATACTATGGCTACACCTTC
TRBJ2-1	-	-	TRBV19	CASSRVRPGSIDEQFF	TGTGCCAGTAGTAGAGTCCGCCCTGGGAGTATCGATGAGCAGTTCTTC
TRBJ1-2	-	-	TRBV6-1	CASSESGFNYGYTF	TGTGCCAGCAGTGAATCAGGTTTCAATTATGGCTACACCTTC
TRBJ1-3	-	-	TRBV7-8	CASSLATWGAGNTIYF	TGTGCCAGCAGCTTAGCGACTTGGGGGGCTGGAAACACCATATATTTT
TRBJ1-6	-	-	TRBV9	CASSVGDSPISYNSPLHF	TGTGCCAGCAGCGTAGGTGACAGCCCAATCTCCTATAATTCACCCCTCCACTTT
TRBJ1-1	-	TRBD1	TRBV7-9	CASSPGQGRYTEAFF	TGTGCCAGCAGCCCCGGACAGGGTAGATACACTGAAGCTTTCTTT
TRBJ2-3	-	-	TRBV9	CASSVAGGPTDTQYF	TGTGCCAGCAGCGTAGCGGGGGGCCCCACAGATACGCAGTATTTT
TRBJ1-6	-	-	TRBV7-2	CASSLAPWDGGSPLHF	TGTGCCAGCAGCTTAGCCCCCTGGGACGGGGGTTCACCCCTCCACTTT
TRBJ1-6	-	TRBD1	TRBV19	CASRAVSQGFSPLHF	TGTGCCAGTAGAGCCGTATCACAGGGGTTTTCACCCCTCCACTTT
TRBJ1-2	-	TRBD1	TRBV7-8	CASSLTGGGVIGYTF	TGTGCCAGCAGCTTGACAGGGGGCGGGGTAATTGGCTACACCTTC
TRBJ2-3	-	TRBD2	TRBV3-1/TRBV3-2	CASSQEWTSGGYTDTQYF	TGTGCCAGCAGCCAAGAATGGACTAGCGGGGGGTACACAGATACGCAGTATTTT
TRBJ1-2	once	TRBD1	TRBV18	CASSLSTGNYGYTF	TGTGCCAGCTCACTATCGACAGGGAACTATGGCTACACCTTC
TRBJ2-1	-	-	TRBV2	CASRSFYSSYNEQFF	TGTGCCAGCAGGTCGTTTTATTCCTCCTACAATGAGCAGTTCTTC
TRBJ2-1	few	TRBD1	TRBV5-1	CASSSDRVGNEQFF	TGCGCCAGCAGCTCAGACAGGGTGGGGAATGAGCAGTTCTTC
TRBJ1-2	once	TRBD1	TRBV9	CASSVEARGYGYTF	TGTGCCAGCAGCGTAGAGGCCAGGGGGTATGGCTACACCTTC
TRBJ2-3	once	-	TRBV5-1	CASSLGSLTSTDTQYF	TGCGCCAGCAGCTTGGGGTCCCTCACTAGCACAGATACGCAGTATTTT
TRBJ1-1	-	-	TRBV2	CASSENRGAEAFF	TGTGCCAGCAGTGAAAACCGGGGGGCTGAAGCTTTCTTT
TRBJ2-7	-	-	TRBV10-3	CAISFAGQYYEQYF	TGTGCCATCAGTTTTGCGGGACAGTACTACGAGCAGTACTTC
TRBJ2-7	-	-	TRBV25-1	CASSEYGGRSYEQYF	TGTGCCAGCAGTGAATACGGGGGACGGTCCTACGAGCAGTACTTC
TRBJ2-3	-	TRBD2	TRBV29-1	CSARSGATDTQYF	TGCAGCGCCCGAAGCGGGGCGACAGATACGCAGTATTTT
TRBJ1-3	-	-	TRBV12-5	CASGRTGENTIYF	TGTGCTAGTGGCCGAACGGGGGAGAACACCATATATTTT
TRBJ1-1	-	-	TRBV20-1	CSASRVAEAFF	TGCAGTGCTAGTAGAGTGGCTGAAGCTTTCTTT
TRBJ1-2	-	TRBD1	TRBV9	CASSPEVEGAYGYTF	TGTGCCAGCAGCCCTGAGGTGGAGGGGGCCTATGGCTACACCTTC
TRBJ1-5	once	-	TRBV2	CASSEGGNQPQHF	TGTGCCAGCAGTGAAGGCGGAAATCAGCCCCAGCATTTT
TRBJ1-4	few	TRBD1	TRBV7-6	CASSWDRVEGRDEKLFF	TGTGCCAGCAGCTGGGACAGGGTAGAGGGCAGGGATGAAAAACTGTTTTTT
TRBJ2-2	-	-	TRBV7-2	CASSLRQANTGELFF	TGTGCCAGCAGCCTACGACAGGCGAACACCGGGGAGCTGTTTTTT
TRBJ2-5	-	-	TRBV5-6	CASGPDSQETQYF	TGTGCCAGCGGCCCAGACTCCCAAGAGACCCAGTACTTC
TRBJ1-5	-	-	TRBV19	CASSPGNSNQPQHF	TGTGCCAGTAGTCCGGGGAATAGCAATCAGCCCCAGCATTTT
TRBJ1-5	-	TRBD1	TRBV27	CASSPPGTGNQPQHF	TGTGCCAGCAGCCCTCCCGGGACAGGGAATCAGCCCCAGCATTTT
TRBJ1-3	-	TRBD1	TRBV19	CASRTGGNTIYF	TGTGCCAGTAGGACAGGGGGCAACACCATATATTTT
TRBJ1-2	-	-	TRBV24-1	CATSDHPYATGLRGYTF	TGTGCCACCAGTGATCACCCGTACGCAACAGGGCTCCGGGGCTACACCTTC
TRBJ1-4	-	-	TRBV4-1	CASSQDFPGEKLFF	TGCGCCAGCAGCCAAGACTTTCCAGGCGAAAAACTGTTTTTT
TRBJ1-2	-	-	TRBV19	CASSIDGARGYTF	TGTGCCAGTAGCATCGATGGGGCTCGAGGCTACACCTTC
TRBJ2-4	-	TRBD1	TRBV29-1	CSVGQGADIQYF	TGCAGCGTTGGGCAGGGGGCTGACATTCAGTACTTC
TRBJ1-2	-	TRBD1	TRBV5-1	CASSWGQGNYGYTF	TGCGCCAGCAGCTGGGGACAGGGCAACTATGGCTACACCTTC
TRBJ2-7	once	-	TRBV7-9	CASSRKEGSRYEQYF	TGTGCCAGCAGCCGAAAGGAGGGGTCCCGTTACGAGCAGTACTTC
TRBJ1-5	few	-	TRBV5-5	CASSLSAGAGNNQPQHF	TGTGCCAGCAGCTTATCCGCAGGGGCTGGGAACAATCAGCCCCAGCATTTT
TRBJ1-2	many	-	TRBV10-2	CASSESTRGIGGYTF	TGCGCCAGCAGTGAGTCGACCAGGGGAATAGGGGGCTACACCTTC
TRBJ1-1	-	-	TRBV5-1	CASSLDGTEAFF	TGCGCCAGCAGCTTAGACGGGACTGAAGCTTTCTTT
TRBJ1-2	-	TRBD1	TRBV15	CATSRDGTGIYGYTF	TGTGCCACCAGCAGAGATGGGACAGGGATATATGGCTACACCTTC